The 10 T cell receptor beta chains reported below all come from one sample, sequenced in a study of a mutant IDH1 vaccine in newly diagnosed glioma. Assay used: immunoSEQ multiplex PCR; TCRdb lists only in-frame clones, some missing. The repertoire holds 90,000 to 95,000 clones, with approximately 83% as singletons. Stated time point: baseline, week 1 (first vaccination visit). Treatment meaning: pre-vaccination baseline after standard-of-care therapy. Sequencing was performed on PBMCs, taken from a glioma patient treated with radiotherapy, temozolomide or both. The source is a woman between 50 and 59 years old with glioma.

The rearrangement uses TRBV9 and TRBJ2-2; D remains unclear. The length of the CDR3 is 11 residues. Trimming left V 2 bases short and J 7 bases short, with 3 bases between. Germline assignment: CDR1 SGDLS and CDR2 YYNGEE. The CDR3 sequence is CASSVGGELFF. In DNA, the CDR3 is TGTGCCAGCAGCGTCGGCGGGGAGCTGTTTTTT.

This chain's CDR3 is CASGGRPGYEQYF. The DNA of the CDR3 is TGTGCCAGTGGAGGTCGCCCGGGGTACGAGCAGTACTTC. This chain uses TRBV19 with TRBJ2-7, with D possibly being TRBD2 (5 bases). This CDR3 is built from 13 residues. V dropped 8 bases and J dropped 4 bases, with 15 bases sitting between them. CDR1 is LNHDA, CDR2 SQIVND, per germline (reference sequence).

The V and J genes are TRBV19 and TRBJ1-2; 12 bases are a match to TRBD1. Germline CDR1 LNHDA, CDR2 SQIVND (reference sequence). V shed 5 bases and J 5 bases; nucleotides not matched to a gene: 9. The CDR3 runs to 16 residues. In nucleotides, the CDR3 is TGTGCCAGTAGTCTGACTCCGGGACAGGGGGCGTATGGCTACACCTTC. Translation: CASSLTPGQGAYGYTF.

Only a few counts were recorded for this clone. The chain uses TRBV10-3 and TRBJ1-1; TRBD1 might be the D (5 bases). The germline CDR1 and CDR2 sequences are ENHRY and SYGVKD. V gave up 4 bases and J gave up 11 bases, with 11 bases separating them. CDR3 length: 11 residues. The CDR3 nucleotides read TGTGCCATCAGTGGGGACCTCGGGGCTTTCTTT. This gives the protein CAISGDLGAFF.

The chain uses TRBV15 and TRBJ2-7; 10 positions agree with TRBD2. Trimming took 0 bases from V and 4 from J; bases not matched to a gene: 3. The CDR3 loop spans 15 amino acids. Germline V CDR1 and CDR2: LNHNV, YYDKDF (reference sequence). CDR3 in amino acids: CATSRETSGIYEQYF. For the CDR3, the DNA is TGTGCCACCAGCAGAGAAACTAGCGGGATTTACGAGCAGTACTTC.

The V and J genes are TRBV11-3 and TRBJ2-7; D remains unclear. The CDR3 loop spans 10 amino acids. The ends were cut back, 8 bases at V and 4 bases at J, with 6 bases in the middle. Germline V gene lookup returns CDR1 SGHNT and CDR2 YENEEA. The DNA for the CDR3 is TGTGCCAGCGGCTCATACGAGCAGTACTTC. Translation gives CASGSYEQYF.

This chain joins TRBV5-5 and TRBJ2-1; 8 positions agree with TRBD2. V trimming: 4 bases; J trimming: 8 bases; junction bases outside the gene matches: 11. The CDR3 is 15 amino acids. Germline V lookup: CDR1 SGHKS, CDR2 YYEKEE (reference sequence). The DNA for the CDR3 is TGTGCCAGCAGCGAACGGGGACTAGGGCCCGATGAGCAGTTCTTC. Translated: CASSERGLGPDEQFF. The full variable domain, with the rest looked up from reference TRBV5-5 and TRBJ2-1, is DAGVTQSPTHLIKTRGQQVTLRCSPISGHKSVSWYQQVLGQGPQFIFQYYEKEERGRGNFPDRFSARQFPNYSSELNVNALLLGDSALYLCASSERGLGPDEQFFGPGTRLTVL.

V is TRBV7-2 and J is TRBJ1-2, with a possible D match to TRBD1 (5 bases). Germline CDR1 is SGHTA and CDR2 is FQGNSA. With 5 bases removed from V and 3 bases from J, the gap between germline ends came to 7 bases. The CDR3 totals 12 residues. The CDR3 coding sequence is TGTGCCAGCAGCGACAGATACTATGGCTACACCTTC. Translated, it gives CASSDRYYGYTF.

There are many counts of this clone. The chain carries TRBV19 and TRBJ1-1, with unresolved D. CDR3 size: 13 residues. Germline loops: CDR1 LNHDA, CDR2 SQIVND (reference sequence). V gave up 1 base and J gave up 0 bases, with 3 bases separating them. The chain's CDR3 is CASSIAMNTEAFF. The CDR3 DNA is TGTGCCAGTAGTATAGCGATGAACACTGAAGCTTTCTTT. The full variable domain, with the rest looked up from reference TRBV19 and TRBJ1-1, is DGGITQSPKYLFRKEGQNVTLSCEQNLNHDAMYWYRQDPGQGLRLIYYSQIVNDFQKGDIAEGYSVSREKKESFPLTVTSAQKNPTAFYLCASSIAMNTEAFFGQGTRLTVV.

The chain carries TRBV27 and TRBJ1-5; D unresolved. Germline loops: CDR1 MNHEY, CDR2 SMNVEV (reference sequence). V was shortened by 5 bases and J by 5 bases, with 7 bases between the two germline ends. This CDR3 is 12 amino acids long. The CDR3 bases are TGTGCCAGCAGTCCACACGATCAGCCCCAGCATTTT. Its translation: CASSPHDQPQHF.